These 19 T cell receptor beta chains were sequenced from one sample in a study of cytomegalovirus exposure and HLA in healthy donors. The PCR made use of 60 Vbeta and 13 Jbeta primers. The assay was immunoSEQ multiplex PCR, and TCRdb's table has in-frame clones only and misses some. The table records roughly 170,000 clones, 82% of them present only once. The sample was PBMCs. Source of these receptors: a male donor in good health and CMV-seronegative.

This sequence joins TRBV18 and TRBJ1-1, with a weak D call TRBD1 (6 bases). Germline CDR1 KGHSH, CDR2 LQKENI. This CDR3 spans 14 amino acids. V dropped 9 bases and J dropped 4 bases, with 18 bases sitting between them. For the CDR3, the DNA is TGTGCCAGTCGTTTACAGGGTGAGAGCACTGAAGCTTTCTTT. Encoded protein: CASRLQGESTEAFF. The full variable domain, its missing parts supplied by reference TRBV18 and TRBJ1-1, is NAGVMQNPRHLVRRRGQEARLRCSPMKGHSHVYWYRQLPEEGLKFMVYLQKENIIDESGMPKERFSAEFPKEGPSILRIQQVVRGDSAAYFCASRLQGESTEAFFGQGTRLTVV.

This chain connects TRBV11-2 to TRBJ2-5; possible D gene TRBD1, 6 bases. The J call may be incorrect, as the DNA end agrees better with TRBJ2-7. CDR1 is SGHAT, CDR2 FQNNGV, per germline. The CDR3 totals 16 residues. Here the CDR3 reads CASSPDSLLFPYEQYF. The CDR3 DNA reads as TGTGCCAGCAGCCCGGACAGCCTGCTATTTCCCTACGAGCAGTACTTC.

The rearrangement joins TRBV19 to TRBJ2-7; possible D gene TRBD2, 5 bases. V lost 3 bases and J lost 2, with 11 bases in between. Germline CDR1 is LNHDA and CDR2 is SQIVND (reference sequence). The CDR3 has 14 amino acids. CDR3 nucleotide sequence: TGTGCCAGTAGTATGGGTATGGGAGCCTACGAGCAGTACTTC. This sequence encodes CASSMGMGAYEQYF.

The V call is TRBV19, the J call TRBJ2-2; 9 bases line up with TRBD1. Germline CDR1 reads LNHDA; CDR2 reads SQIVND (reference sequence). The CDR3 is 16 residues long. V gave up 1 base and J gave up 3 bases; unmatched junction bases: 3. The CDR3 region is CASSIVWTGDTGELFF. The CDR3, as DNA: TGTGCCAGTAGTATAGTTTGGACAGGGGACACCGGGGAGCTGTTTTTT.

The J gene is TRBJ1-4, the V gene TRBV7-9, with TRBD1 matching over 7 bases. Germline V gene lookup returns CDR1 SEHNR and CDR2 FQNEAQ (reference sequence). J gave up 6 bases and V 2 bases, and 9 bases lay outside the gene matches. This CDR3 is built from 16 residues. The chain's CDR3 is CASSLSLAGGHEKLFF. As DNA, the CDR3 is TGTGCCAGCAGCTTAAGCTTGGCAGGGGGGCATGAAAAACTGTTTTTT.

V usage is TRBV11-2 and J usage is TRBJ2-7, with D perhaps TRBD1 (6 bases). CDR1 and CDR2 from the germline V gene are SGHAT and FQNNGV. Trimming left V 4 bases short and J 3 bases short, with 13 bases between. The CDR3 extends over 14 amino acids. CDR3: CASSSGTSLYEQYF. DNA for the CDR3: TGTGCCAGCAGCTCCGGGACAAGCCTCTACGAGCAGTACTTC.

This clone has a handful of counts. V usage is TRBV7-2 and J usage is TRBJ2-5, with D unclear. CDR1 is SGHTA, CDR2 FQGNSA, per germline. V lost 5 bases, J lost 7 bases, and 8 bases lay in between. This CDR3 is built from 11 residues. For the CDR3, the DNA is TGTGCCAGCAGCGGAGAGGTGACCCAGTACTTC. Protein: CASSGEVTQYF.

This chain's CDR3 is CASSQGWGGPYEQYF. In DNA, the CDR3 is TGTGCCAGCAGCCAAGGTTGGGGGGGGCCCTACGAGCAGTACTTC. V and J are TRBV14 and TRBJ2-7, with D possibly TRBD2 on 7 matching bases. Trimming left V 1 base short and J 2 bases short, with 12 bases between. Germline CDR1 is SGHDN and CDR2 is FVKESK. The CDR3 sequence is 15 residues long.

This chain uses TRBV9 with TRBJ2-7, with TRBD1 as a possible D gene (5 bases). Trimming cost V 4 bases and J 5 bases, with 10 bases left between them. Per germline, CDR1 SGDLS and CDR2 YYNGEE. The length of the CDR3 is 12 residues. CDR3 protein: CASSLVGHEQYF. CDR3 DNA sequence: TGTGCCAGCAGCCTTGTGGGGCACGAGCAGTACTTC.

In DNA form, the CDR3 reads TGTGCCAGCAGTTTATCGCCCCGGGATACGCAGTATTTT. Translated, it gives CASSLSPRDTQYF. The chain employs TRBV28 and TRBJ2-3; D not certain. Germline V gene sequence: CDR1 MDHEN, CDR2 SYDVKM. The V and J ends lost 1 base and 6 bases respectively, with 8 bases between them. The CDR3 is 13 amino acids. The whole variable domain, filled in from reference TRBV28 and TRBJ2-3, reads DVKVTQSSRYLVKRTGEKVFLECVQDMDHENMFWYRQDPGLGLRLIYFSYDVKMKEKGDIPEGYSVSREKKERFSLILESASTNQTSMYLCASSLSPRDTQYFGPGTRLTVL.

This chain links TRBV29-1 with TRBJ1-1; D is unclear. The ends were cut back, 5 bases at V and 6 bases at J, with 10 bases in the middle. This CDR3 is built from 11 residues. The germline V gene encodes CDR1 SQVTM and CDR2 ANQGSEA. CDR3 in DNA: TGCAGCGTTAGCGACTCCGCTGAAGCTTTCTTT. As protein: CSVSDSAEAFF.

CDR3 coding DNA: TGTGCCAGCAGTGAATACCGGACTAGCGGTTACAACCGCGAGCAGTACTTC. Translating gives CASSEYRTSGYNREQYF. The V gene is TRBV25-1, the J gene TRBJ2-7; TRBD2 agrees at 10 bases. V trimming: 0 bases; J trimming: 6 bases; junction bases outside the gene matches: 11. Looked up from germline, CDR1 is MGHDK and CDR2 is SYGVNS. This CDR3 contains 17 residues.

About this clone itself: One end of the junction fails to match germline, which may point to a read error. This chain links TRBV7-9 with TRBJ2-7; perhaps TRBD1 as D (6 bases). The germline V gene has CDR1 SEHNR and CDR2 FQNEAQ (reference sequence). The CDR3 consists of 16 residues. For the CDR3, the DNA is TGTTCCAGCAGCTTTCCCGATACAGGGAGCTCCTACGAGCAGTACTTC. It specifies CSSSFPDTGSSYEQYF. Filled out from reference TRBV7-9 and TRBJ2-7, the complete variable domain reads DTGVSQNPRHKITKRGQNVTFRCDPISEHNRLYWYRQTLGQGPEFLTYFQNEAQLEKSRLLSDRFSAERPKGSFSTLEIQRTEQGDSAMYLCSSSFPDTGSSYEQYFGPGTRLTVT.

This clone has a single count. V is TRBV9 and J is TRBJ2-1; TRBD1 matches 8 bases. Per the germline V gene, CDR1 is SGDLS and CDR2 is YYNGEE. The CDR3 loop spans 15 amino acids. With 0 bases clipped from V and 6 bases from J, the junction kept 5 bases outside the gene matches. CDR3 protein: CASSVGGRGPNEQFF. CDR3 in DNA: TGTGCCAGCAGCGTAGGGGGCAGGGGGCCCAATGAGCAGTTCTTC. The entire variable domain, with the rest obtained from reference TRBV9 and TRBJ2-1, is as follows: DSGVTQTPKHLITATGQRVTLRCSPRSGDLSVYWYQQSLDQGLQFLIQYYNGEERAKGNILERFSAQQFPDLHSELNLSSLELGDSALYFCASSVGGRGPNEQFFGPGTRLTVL.

The chain joins TRBV28 to TRBJ2-5, with D perhaps matching TRBD1 (5 bases). CDR3 length: 13 amino acids. CDR1 and CDR2 (germline): MDHEN, SYDVKM. V lost 5 bases to trimming and J lost 2 bases, with 9 bases between them. This CDR3 reads CASSRQLQETQYF. DNA of the CDR3: TGTGCCAGCAGTAGACAGTTACAAGAGACCCAGTACTTC.

The CDR3 protein is CASSPRSGDYEQYF. CDR3 nucleotide sequence: TGTGCCAGCAGTCCCAGATCAGGGGACTACGAGCAGTACTTC. The chain is built from TRBV6-6 and TRBJ2-7; TRBD1 might be the D (6 bases). The ends were cut back, 5 bases at V and 3 bases at J, with 14 bases in the middle. The CDR3 is 14 residues long. Germline CDR1 and CDR2: MNHNY and SVGAGI (reference sequence).

The rearrangement joins TRBV5-6 to TRBJ2-2; D gene ambiguous. From germline, CDR1 is SGHDT and CDR2 YYEEEE. The CDR3 is 14 amino acids. V lost 1 base and J lost 1, with 5 bases in between. The CDR3, as DNA: TGTGCCAGCAGCTTGTGGCAGAACACCGGGGAGCTGTTTTTT. Translation: CASSLWQNTGELFF. Looking up the rest from reference TRBV5-6 and TRBJ2-2 gives the full variable domain: DAGVTQSPTHLIKTRGQQVTLRCSPKSGHDTVSWYQQALGQGPQFIFQYYEEEERQRGNFPDRFSGHQFPNYSSELNVNALLLGDSALYLCASSLWQNTGELFFGEGSRLTVL.

This chain uses TRBV7-9 with TRBJ1-1; D may be TRBD1 (5 bases). V lost 1 base and J 3 bases, leaving 15 bases between the germline ends. CDR1 is SEHNR and CDR2 is FQNEAQ in the germline V gene (reference sequence). The CDR3 covers 16 residues. The CDR3 region has the DNA TGTGCCAGCAGCTTAGGGCAGGGAGGGGTCGACACTGAAGCTTTCTTT. Translation gives CASSLGQGGVDTEAFF.

This chain connects TRBV27 to TRBJ2-7, with a possible D match to TRBD1 (5 bases). CDR1 is MNHEY and CDR2 is SMNVEV in the germline V gene (reference sequence). This CDR3 has 13 amino acids. V was pared by 5 bases and J by 7 bases, with 15 bases between. The CDR3 region has the DNA TGTGCCAGCAGTCCCAGGGCAGGGTGGGAGCAGTACTTC. It yields the protein CASSPRAGWEQYF.